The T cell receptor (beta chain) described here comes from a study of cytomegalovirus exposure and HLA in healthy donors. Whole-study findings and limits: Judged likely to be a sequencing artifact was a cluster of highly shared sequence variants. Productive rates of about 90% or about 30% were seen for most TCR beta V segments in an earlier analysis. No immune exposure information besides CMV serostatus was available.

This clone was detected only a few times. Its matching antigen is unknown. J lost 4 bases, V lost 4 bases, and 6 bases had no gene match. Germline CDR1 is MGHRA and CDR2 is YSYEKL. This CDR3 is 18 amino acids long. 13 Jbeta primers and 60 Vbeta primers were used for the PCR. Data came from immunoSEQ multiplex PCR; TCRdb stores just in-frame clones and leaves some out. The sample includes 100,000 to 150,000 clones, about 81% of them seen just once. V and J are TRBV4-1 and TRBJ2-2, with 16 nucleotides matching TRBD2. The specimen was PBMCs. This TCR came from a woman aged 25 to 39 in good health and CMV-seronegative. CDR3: CASSPRGLAGGSTGELFF. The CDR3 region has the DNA TGCGCCAGCAGCCCAAGGGGACTAGCGGGAGGGAGCACCGGGGAGCTGTTTTTT.